This TCR beta chain is from a study of shared clonotypes between healthy human individuals (dated by TCRdb to the early 2020s). Broadly, across the study: Three men and a couple of women, aged 18 to 49 years, made up the cohort. For each donor, CD4 naive and CD4 memory were each given three plates, CD8 naive was given two plates, and CD8 memory was given one plate. To estimate repertoire size and how much clonotypes are shared between individuals, the study performed deep sequencing of blood TCR repertoires from a few healthy adults. Different laboratories and diverse techniques were used to prepare libraries and sequence TCR repertoires, to increase sequencing depth and limit assay-specific biases. Leukapheresis yielded between about 0.94 and 8.9 billion PBMCs per donor.

Using the deep immunoSEQ assay, TCR CDR3 regions were amplified from genomic DNA by multiplex PCR. For each cell subset, the extracted genomic DNA was distributed evenly across all wells of several immunoSEQ 96-well plates, and each plate served as one replicate. Each replicate PCR for sorted subsets received roughly 200 ng genomic DNA, equal to about 30,000 T cell genomes. Purified libraries were measured with a Qubit 3.0 fluorometer, size-checked on a Bioanalyzer 2100, and measured again with the KAPA Library Quantification kit. A separate single-read 150-cycle Illumina NextSeq 550 flow cell was used to sequence each immunoSEQ 96-well plate. The study's own analysis went as follows. Because the immunoSEQ output held only junctional sequences and lacked quality scores, the filtering could not match the filtering applied to full-length reads. Sequences were annotated with PyIR, a Python wrapper for IgBLAST v1.9, using IMGT germline references to assign V/J genes and CDR3. Reads were filtered out if the reads had weak V/J assignments (E-value above 1e-6), no CDR3, stop codons, out-of-frame junctions, or ambiguous translated residues. A V3J clonotype was defined by an identical inferred V gene, J gene, and CDR3 amino acid sequence. Percentage overlap between repertoires was calculated by dividing the number of shared unique clonotypes by the size of the smaller repertoire. Three approaches were used to assess repertoire richness: RTK rarefaction, the Chao1 estimator, and Recon v2.1 estimates of unobserved clonotypes. Generation probabilities were computed with OLGA for all TCRbeta clonotypes obtained by the gDNA method from four donors. This immuneACCESS table, as held by TCRdb, lists in-frame sequences with V and J called but not all clones. Of the missing ones, under half trace to an unresolved V gene in checked studies; the others have no known cause. V and J calls and clone size are given by that table; D and trimming were obtained from the DNA. This sample gives about 1 million clones in total; around 74% of them show up just once. Of the sample, roughly 1.4% is held by the ten largest clones.

General conclusions and limits of the study: Sampling was limited to blood, and TCR repertoires in tissue likely differ from TCR repertoires in blood. Compared with non-shared clonotypes, the clonotypes found in all four sorted-subset donors had higher generation probabilities. Pairwise subsampling indicated that sequencing depth was expected to affect the degree of clonotype sharing among donors. When a handful of donors were compared, the shared fraction of clonotypes was about 5.5% for naive CD4, over 3% for naive CD8, more than 2% for memory CD4, and 0.3% to 0.5% for memory CD8. Incomplete sequencing was indicated by rarefaction of sorted-subset datasets, despite the large sequencing depth. Because the study included only a small number of donors, the genetic and exposure-history diversity represented was limited. Naive subsets generally had larger estimated clonotype richness than memory subsets.

The CDR3 starts with the cysteine, ends with the phenylalanine, and has 17 residues. Only the CDR3 region is kept as DNA, spanning 51 bases read in frame from base 1. From the germline V gene, CDR1 is SNHLY and CDR2 is FYNNEI. For this chain, trimming is 5 bases at the V end and 2 bases at the J end, and the number of junction bases without a gene match is 6. Healthy HIV-negative adults with no recently reported acute infections or vaccinations were included as donors. Every donor was a Caucasian adult residing in Nashville, Tennessee, USA. CD4+ T cells were enriched by magnetic negative selection; naive cells were then positively selected on CD45RA, and the negative fraction formed the memory subset. Blood was collected by leukapheresis, and PBMCs were isolated by Ficoll-Histopaque density gradient centrifugation and then cryopreserved in liquid nitrogen vapor phase. Purity and quantity of every magnetically sorted T cell population were checked by analytical flow cytometry. Genomic DNA was isolated from each sorted fraction and quantified by UV absorbance on a Nanodrop 2000c.

This clone was observed a single time. The antigen it recognizes is unknown. Base qualities are not recorded, but no much larger clone differs from it by a single base. The sequence joins TRBV2 to TRBJ2-2, with TRBD2 matching 12 junction bases. The source material was memory CD4+ T cells sorted from blood. The sample's cell subset or site label, decoded: CD45RA-negative fraction. The sequence derives from a man younger than 30 in good health. The bases read TGTGCCAGCAGTTCCAGACTAGCGGGGGCTAACACCGGGGAGCTGTTTTTT. Its protein is CASSSRLAGANTGELFF.